Listed below are T cell receptor beta chains from one sample, sequenced in a study of cytomegalovirus exposure and HLA in healthy donors. Measured with immunoSEQ multiplex PCR; TCRdb has only the in-frame clones, and not every one. The data show roughly 60,000 clones, roughly 80% seen once. Sequencing input: PBMCs. The receptors originated from a middle-aged woman in good health and CMV-seropositive. Both conserved end residues are part of each CDR3. Fields, in order: CDR3 DNA, CDR3 protein, J gene, clone size, V gene, D gene. A D gene is named only where the DNA matches it firmly. Clone size appears in some rows only: once, few, many, or a class for an expanded clone.

TGCGCCAGCAGTCACCGGACAGGGTGTAATCAGCCCCAGCATTTT	CASSHRTGCNQPQHF	TRBJ1-5	few	TRBV23-1	TRBD1
TGTGCCAGCAGCGCCAGTGGGGGGGGACAGCCCCAGCATTTT	CASSASGGGQPQHF	TRBJ1-5	-	TRBV9	-
TGTGCCAGCAGCAAAGATTCTAAAGGGGGGGGGTCAGGGGGCCCCGAAATCGGACAAGAGACCCAGTACTTC	CASSKDSKGGGSGGPEIGQETQYF	TRBJ2-5	-	TRBV21-1	-
TGCGCCAGCAGCCCAACCGCGACAGGGGGCGCGTACGAGCAGTACTTC	CASSPTATGGAYEQYF	TRBJ2-7	-	TRBV4-3	TRBD1
TGTGCCAGCAGCCGGGTAGCGGGGGGGCAGAATGAGCAGTTCTTC	CASSRVAGGQNEQFF	TRBJ2-1	-	TRBV6-6	TRBD2
TGCGCCAGCAGCCAACCAGTAAGGCAGCCCCGCGAGGGAGGCTACACCTTC	CASSQPVRQPREGGYTF	TRBJ1-2	-	TRBV4-3	-
TGTGCCTGGGGGGCGGGGGGCAGGACAGATACGCAGTATTTT	CAWGAGGRTDTQYF	TRBJ2-3	-	TRBV30	TRBD2
TGTGCCAGCAGCCCCAGGACAGGGACGGGTGAAGCTTTCTTT	CASSPRTGTGEAFF	TRBJ1-1	-	TRBV5-6	TRBD1
TGCGCCAGCAGCTTGGTCGGGTCAGCCACTGAAGCTTTCTTT	CASSLVGSATEAFF	TRBJ1-1	-	TRBV5-1	-
TGTGCCAGCTCCCGGGACAGGGGAACCGGGGAGCTGTTTTTT	CASSRDRGTGELFF	TRBJ2-2	-	TRBV7-9	TRBD1
TGTGCCAGCAGCTTAGACTACACAGATACGCAGTATTTT	CASSLDYTDTQYF	TRBJ2-3	-	TRBV11-3	-
TGTGCCAGCAGCCGGGACAGCAATGAGCAGTTCTTC	CASSRDSNEQFF	TRBJ2-1	-	TRBV7-9	TRBD1
TGTGCCAGCAGCACCCCCCGGACTAGCTATTACAATGAGCAGTTCTTC	CASSTPRTSYYNEQFF	TRBJ2-1	-	TRBV7-2	TRBD2
TGTGCCAGCAGCCAGGGTCTGTCTGGAAACACCATATATTTT	CASSQGLSGNTIYF	TRBJ1-3	-	TRBV11-2	-